Following are 19 T cell receptor beta chains from one sample sequenced in a study of T cell responses to AZD1222 COVID-19 vaccine. TCRdb keeps only in-frame clones here, not all; method: immunoSEQ multiplex PCR. The data hold about 120,000 clones, with 85% to 95% observed a single time. This specimen consisted of peripheral blood, obtained on day 0 of AZD1222 vaccination. These receptors were obtained from an adult in good health.

CDR3 sequence (DNA): TGTGCCAGCAGTCTCGGGACATCAGAGACCCAGTACTTC. It encodes CASSLGTSETQYF. The rearrangement links TRBV27 to TRBJ2-5; D might be TRBD1 (6 bases). The ends were cut back, 5 bases at V and 4 bases at J, with 11 bases in the middle. Per the germline V gene, CDR1 is MNHEY and CDR2 is SMNVEV (reference sequence). There are 13 residues in the CDR3.

This clone was seen only once. The V gene is TRBV12-3 or TRBV12-4, the J gene TRBJ1-2; TRBD1 matches 10 bases. Unmatched junction bases numbered 7, after V lost 8 bases and J lost 7 bases. The CDR3 is made up of 13 amino acids. The CDR3 DNA reads as TGTGCCAGCCGACAGGGGGCATTCGGTGGCTACACCTTC. Translating gives CASRQGAFGGYTF.

The rearrangement joins TRBV12-3 or TRBV12-4 to TRBJ2-7, with no clear D. The ends were cut back, 3 bases at V and 3 bases at J, with 9 bases in the middle. This CDR3 has 13 amino acids. Here the CDR3 reads CASSFPPDYEQYF. DNA of the CDR3: TGTGCCAGCAGTTTCCCACCGGACTACGAGCAGTACTTC.

V is TRBV7-8 and J is TRBJ2-6; no reliable D call. The V end lost 8 bases, the J end lost 0 bases, and 8 bases lay between the germline ends. CDR1 is SGHVS and CDR2 is FQNEAQ in the germline V gene. There are 14 residues in the CDR3. The CDR3 region is CASPLGSGANVLTF. The CDR3 DNA is TGTGCCAGCCCTCTAGGCTCTGGGGCCAACGTCCTGACTTTC.

The J gene is TRBJ1-6, the V gene TRBV30, with D uncertain. This CDR3 is built from 13 residues. Trimming took 3 bases from V and 7 from J, leaving 10 bases between them. Germline values: CDR1 GTSNPN, CDR2 SVGIG (reference sequence). CDR3 loop: CAWSGGLNSPLHF. CDR3 sequence (DNA): TGTGCCTGGAGCGGCGGACTAAATTCACCCCTCCACTTT.

The chain combines TRBV2 with TRBJ2-7; 8 bases are shared with TRBD1. Germline assignment: CDR1 SNHLY and CDR2 FYNNEI. V trimming: 7 bases; J trimming: 3 bases; junction bases outside the gene matches: 5. The CDR3 consists of 13 residues. CDR3 sequence (DNA): TGTGCCAGCACCGGACAGGGAGTCTACGAGCAGTACTTC. It translates to CASTGQGVYEQYF.

This clone occurred once. The V and J genes are TRBV24-1 and TRBJ2-5; 7 bases line up with TRBD1. Germline trimming cut 7 bases from V and 4 bases from J; bases unmatched to any gene: 8. CDR1 is KGHDR, CDR2 SFDVKD, per germline. The length of the CDR3 is 14 residues. The CDR3, as DNA: TGTGCCACCAGCCTCCGGGACAGCGTAGAGACCCAGTACTTC. Translation gives CATSLRDSVETQYF.

In DNA, the CDR3 is TGTGCCAGCAGTTCAGTTGGGTCCCAGTACTTC. Translating it yields CASSSVGSQYF. The rearrangement uses TRBV28 and TRBJ2-5, with D unresolved. Trimming stripped 4 bases from V and 9 bases from J, with 9 bases between. Germline CDR1 and CDR2: MDHEN and SYDVKM. This CDR3 is built from 11 residues.

The rearrangement uses TRBV7-3 and TRBJ2-3; tentatively, D is TRBD2 (6 bases). CDR1 and CDR2 from the germline V gene are SGHTA and FQGTGA. V was shortened by 3 bases and J by 0 bases, with 13 bases between the two germline ends. There are 16 residues in the CDR3. CDR3 in DNA: TGTGCCAGCAGCTTTACCGGAGGGACTAGCACAGATACGCAGTATTTT. Protein product: CASSFTGGTSTDTQYF.

The chain has TRBV9 and TRBJ1-2; 7 bases line up with TRBD1. CDR1 is SGDLS, CDR2 YYNGEE, per germline. This CDR3 is built from 14 residues. The V and J ends lost 2 bases and 2 bases, in that order; junction bases with no gene match: 3. CDR3 sequence: CASSVRQGNYGYTF. CDR3 bases: TGTGCCAGCAGCGTCCGACAGGGCAACTATGGCTACACCTTC.

This clone was counted between two and nine times. The chain employs TRBV6-4 and TRBJ2-3; D is possibly TRBD1 (7 bases). V lost 2 bases and J 2 bases, leaving 11 bases between the germline ends. The germline CDR1 and CDR2 sequences are MRHNA and SNTAGT. The CDR3 totals 15 residues. The CDR3 spells CASSDGRGDTDTQYF. CDR3 sequence (DNA): TGTGCCAGCAGTGACGGCAGGGGGGACACAGATACGCAGTATTTT.

This clone was detected once. CDR3 amino acids: CASTLRASGSRTRNNEQFF. In nucleotides, the CDR3 is TGTGCCAGCACCCTCCGGGCTAGCGGGAGTCGAACCAGAAACAATGAGCAGTTCTTC. The chain employs TRBV7-2 and TRBJ2-1, with 10 positions matching TRBD2. Germline CDR1 SGHTA, CDR2 FQGNSA. V dropped 7 bases and J dropped 5; count of bases not matched to a gene: 20. The CDR3 has 19 residues.

The V gene is TRBV13, the J gene TRBJ1-3; D remains unclear. Germline V gene lookup returns CDR1 PRHDT and CDR2 FYEKMQ (reference sequence). The CDR3 contains 15 residues. V dropped 4 bases and J dropped 2 bases, with 12 bases sitting between them. Here the CDR3 DNA reads TGTGCCAGCAGCTACAGATTATTACCTGGAAACACCATATATTTT. It encodes CASSYRLLPGNTIYF.

V gene TRBV28 combines with J gene TRBJ1-1, with D uncertain. The CDR3 runs 14 residues. The germline V gene encodes CDR1 MDHEN and CDR2 SYDVKM. Trimming left V 9 bases short and J 1 base short, with 15 bases between. CDR3 in DNA: TGTGCCAGAGATTACGACATACAGAACACTGAAGCTTTCTTT. This codes for CARDYDIQNTEAFF.

V usage is TRBV29-1 and J usage is TRBJ2-3, with 12 positions matching TRBD2. The junction had 19 bases not matched to a gene; V was cut back by 4 bases and J by 5 bases. The CDR3 has 19 amino acids. The germline V gene has CDR1 SQVTM and CDR2 ANQGSEA. DNA of the CDR3: TGCAGCGTTGGCGGGCTAGCGGGAGGGCCGTTTCAAAGTGGAGATACGCAGTATTTT. Translation gives CSVGGLAGGPFQSGDTQYF.

A note on this clone: The junction departs from the called germline gene at one end, perhaps through a read error. V gene TRBV7-7 combines with J gene TRBJ1-2; tentative D call: TRBD1 (5 bases). The CDR3 runs to 17 residues. The germline gives CDR1 SSHAT, CDR2 FNYEAQ (reference sequence). The CDR3 loop is CASRIPPRQPEGYGYTF. The CDR3 coding sequence is TGTGCTAGCAGGATACCACCTCGACAGCCAGAGGGGTATGGCTACACCTTC.

The chain joins TRBV27 to TRBJ1-2; D gene unclear. V lost 6 bases, J lost 8 bases, and 10 bases lay in between. Germline V gene data show CDR1 as MNHEY and CDR2 as SMNVEV (reference sequence). CDR3 length: 11 amino acids. Written as DNA, the CDR3 is TGTGCCAGCAGGGGGAGTTGGGGCTACACCTTC. Amino acids: CASRGSWGYTF.

The chain uses TRBV30 and TRBJ1-1; D is possibly TRBD1 (5 bases). This CDR3 is built from 14 residues. The ends were cut back, 5 bases at V and 7 bases at J, with 20 bases in the middle. Germline loops: CDR1 GTSNPN, CDR2 SVGIG (reference sequence). CDR3 coding DNA: TGTGCCTGGGGGGGAGGGGCGCCGCAGGGTGAAGCTTTCTTT. Protein product: CAWGGGAPQGEAFF.

This sequence joins TRBV6-5 and TRBJ1-3; no reliable D call. This CDR3 region has 15 residues. Germline assignment: CDR1 MNHEY and CDR2 SVGAGI. V was shortened by 6 bases and J by 3 bases, with 15 bases between the two germline ends. CDR3 residues: CASRTVAGGGNTIYF. Here the CDR3 DNA reads TGTGCCAGCAGGACGGTGGCCGGCGGTGGAAACACCATATATTTT.